Listed here are 30 T cell receptor beta chains from one sample, sequenced in a study of blood T cell repertoires in COVID-19. Assay: immunoSEQ multiplex PCR; the TCRdb copy retains only in-frame clones and omits some. The sample has about 230,000 clones, under 90% seen once. Source material: PBMCs or T cells enriched from blood (not recorded which). These receptors came from a man between 18 and 35 years old who had recovered from COVID-19.

This clone was seen a single time. This chain uses TRBV6-1 with TRBJ2-7; D possibly corresponds to TRBD1 (6 bases). The CDR3 runs to 14 residues. CDR1 and CDR2 (germline): MNHNS, SASEGT. V dropped 3 bases and J dropped 3 bases, with 12 bases sitting between them. The CDR3 nucleotides are TGTGCCAGCAGTGAGGCGACAGGACTCTACGAGCAGTACTTC. Its translation is CASSEATGLYEQYF.

V gene TRBV24-1 combines with J gene TRBJ2-7, with 7 positions matching TRBD2. This CDR3 spans 13 amino acids. Germline V gene lookup returns CDR1 KGHDR and CDR2 SFDVKD. The trim removed 3 bases at V and 8 bases at J, leaving 6 bases unmatched. The CDR3 loop reads CATSDIRDYKQYF. The DNA of the CDR3 is TGTGCCACCAGTGATATCCGGGACTATAAGCAGTACTTC.

The V and J genes are TRBV5-5 and TRBJ2-3, with a tentative D call TRBD1 (6 bases). Trimming removed 4 bases at V and 2 bases at J, with 17 bases between. The CDR3 loop spans 16 amino acids. Germline V gives CDR1 SGHKS, CDR2 YYEKEE (reference sequence). The CDR3 DNA is TGTGCCAGCAGCCGGATCCGGGACACCTTCACAGATACGCAGTATTTT. This sequence encodes CASSRIRDTFTDTQYF.

The rearrangement joins TRBV6-6 to TRBJ2-3; possible D gene TRBD1, 5 bases. Germline V lookup: CDR1 MNHNY, CDR2 SVGAGI (reference sequence). V dropped 7 bases and J dropped 2 bases, with 7 bases sitting between them. The CDR3 consists of 12 residues. Here the CDR3 reads CASNRPTDTQYF. In DNA form, the CDR3 reads TGTGCCAGCAACAGGCCCACAGATACGCAGTATTTT.

This chain links TRBV6-5 with TRBJ2-7, with 7 bases that match TRBD1. The length of the CDR3 is 13 residues. Germline V gene sequence: CDR1 MNHEY, CDR2 SVGAGI. V shed 6 bases, J shed 1 base, and the junction held 3 bases outside the gene matches. For the CDR3, the DNA is TGTGCCAGCAGGCCGGGACAGTCCTACGAGCAGTACTTC. Protein sequence: CASRPGQSYEQYF.

The genes are TRBV10-3 and TRBJ1-3; perhaps TRBD1 as D (6 bases). Trimming stripped 4 bases from V and 4 bases from J, with 8 bases between. The CDR3 extends over 13 amino acids. CDR1 ENHRY and CDR2 SYGVKD come from the germline V gene. CDR3 amino acids: CAISGDIGNTIYF. Here the CDR3 DNA reads TGTGCCATCAGTGGGGACATCGGAAACACCATATATTTT.

The chain links TRBV6-5 to TRBJ1-1, with D possibly TRBD1 on 6 matching bases. The CDR3 covers 13 residues. Per germline, CDR1 MNHEY and CDR2 SVGAGI. The V and J ends lost 7 bases and 4 bases respectively, with 13 bases between them. CDR3 DNA: TGTGCCAGCACCTACACAGGGACCACTGAAGCTTTCTTT. Translated: CASTYTGTTEAFF.

The V gene is TRBV20-1, the J gene TRBJ2-5, with no clear D. CDR1 DFQATT and CDR2 SNEGSKA come from the germline V gene (reference sequence). This CDR3 region has 12 residues. V lost 3 bases and J 3 bases, leaving 8 bases between the germline ends. In DNA, the CDR3 is TGCAGTGCTAGTGGCCAGAAAGAGACCCAGTACTTC. Its translation is CSASGQKETQYF.

The J gene is TRBJ1-1, the V gene TRBV6-5; D gene unclear. The CDR3 covers 14 residues. Germline CDR1 MNHEY, CDR2 SVGAGI. V was shortened by 0 bases and J by 5 bases, with 10 bases between the two germline ends. The chain's CDR3 is CASSYSLGRTEAFF. The CDR3 DNA is TGTGCCAGCAGTTACTCTCTCGGTCGTACTGAAGCTTTCTTT.

The chain combines TRBV9 with TRBJ1-2; possibly TRBD1 for D (6 bases). The CDR3 is 15 residues long. CDR1 is SGDLS, CDR2 YYNGEE, per germline. With 3 bases removed from V and 5 bases from J, the gap between germline ends came to 17 bases. CDR3 sequence: CASSASSQGGYGYTF. The CDR3, as DNA: TGTGCCAGCAGCGCCTCTTCACAGGGAGGGTATGGCTACACCTTC.

V usage is TRBV2 and J usage is TRBJ2-1; D possibly corresponds to TRBD1 (5 bases). This CDR3 is 12 amino acids long. Trimming pared 6 bases from V and 6 bases from J, leaving 9 bases between. The germline V gene encodes CDR1 SNHLY and CDR2 FYNNEI. The CDR3 DNA reads TGTGCCAGCAGCCTCGACAGCAATGAGCAGTTCTTC. Amino acids: CASSLDSNEQFF.

The chain carries TRBV7-8 and TRBJ1-5; unclear D gene. This CDR3 contains 13 residues. Per germline, CDR1 SGHVS and CDR2 FQNEAQ. Trimming removed 4 bases from V and 9 bases from J, with 13 bases in between. The chain's CDR3 is CASSSTFGLPQHF. The CDR3 DNA is TGTGCCAGCAGCTCCACCTTTGGACTGCCCCAGCATTTT.

This chain joins TRBV4-1 and TRBJ1-2, with 7 bases matching TRBD1. J gave up 7 bases and V 5 bases, and 13 bases lay outside the gene matches. Germline CDR1 is MGHRA and CDR2 is YSYEKL. This CDR3 region has 15 residues. CDR3 loop: CASSARDSPSLGYTF. The CDR3 DNA is TGCGCCAGCAGCGCTAGGGACAGCCCAAGTCTTGGCTACACCTTC.

V is TRBV5-4 and J is TRBJ2-1, with 8 bases that match TRBD2. J gave up 4 bases and V 4 bases, and 10 bases lay outside the gene matches. The germline CDR1 and CDR2 sequences are SGHNT and YYREEE (reference sequence). The CDR3 runs 16 residues. The CDR3 nucleotides read TGTGCCAGCAGCACGCCCGGGAGCGGGGGATACAATGAGCAGTTCTTC. Translating it yields CASSTPGSGGYNEQFF.

V gene TRBV11-2 combines with J gene TRBJ2-5, with 11 positions matching TRBD2. This CDR3 contains 16 residues. The ends lost 3 bases at V and 0 bases at J; junction bases unmatched: 3. The germline V gene has CDR1 SGHAT and CDR2 FQNNGV. This CDR3 reads CASSFLAGGYQETQYF. The CDR3 DNA reads TGTGCCAGCAGCTTCCTAGCGGGGGGTTACCAAGAGACCCAGTACTTC.

This rearrangement joins TRBV30 to TRBJ1-5; D unresolved. The germline V and J ends were trimmed by 3 bases and 1 base, with 13 bases remaining between them. Germline CDR1 reads GTSNPN; CDR2 reads SVGIG (reference sequence). CDR3 length: 15 amino acids. CDR3 nucleotides: TGTGCCTGGAGCGCCATAGGAGTGAGCAATCAGCCCCAGCATTTT. Translating it yields CAWSAIGVSNQPQHF. The full variable domain, with the rest looked up from reference TRBV30 and TRBJ1-5, is SQTIHQWPATLVQPVGSPLSLECTVEGTSNPNLYWYRQAAGRGLQLLFYSVGIGQISSEVPQNLSASRPQDRQFILSSKKLLLSDSGFYLCAWSAIGVSNQPQHFGDGTRLSIL.

This sequence joins TRBV9 and TRBJ2-2; D possibly corresponds to TRBD1 (6 bases). The CDR3 is made up of 16 amino acids. Germline CDR1 SGDLS, CDR2 YYNGEE. The V and J ends lost 0 bases and 2 bases respectively, with 11 bases between them. CDR3 protein: CASSVGGGPNTGELFF. CDR3 in DNA: TGTGCCAGCAGCGTAGGAGGGGGACCCAACACCGGGGAGCTGTTTTTT.

J is TRBJ1-6 and V is TRBV4-1; 8 bases are shared with TRBD1. CDR1 MGHRA and CDR2 YSYEKL come from the germline V gene. The CDR3 contains 15 residues. V dropped 4 bases and J dropped 5; count of bases not matched to a gene: 4. CDR3 DNA sequence: TGCGCCAGCAGCCTTGGACAGGGTAATAATTCACCCCTCCACTTT. Translated, it gives CASSLGQGNNSPLHF.

The rearrangement uses TRBV14 and TRBJ1-1, with TRBD1 matching 7 bases. The junction had 3 bases not matched to a gene; V was cut back by 4 bases and J by 4 bases. This CDR3 is built from 13 residues. Germline values: CDR1 SGHDN, CDR2 FVKESK. The CDR3 bases are TGTGCCAGCAGCCGGGACAGCCCCACTGAAGCTTTCTTT. As protein: CASSRDSPTEAFF.

Points on this clone: Other nucleotide sequences in the sample specify the same CDR3. The V gene is TRBV5-1, the J gene TRBJ1-2; 8 nucleotides match TRBD1. Germline V gene data show CDR1 as SGHRS and CDR2 as YFSETQ. J gave up 3 bases and V 4 bases, and 2 bases lay outside the gene matches. This CDR3 contains 13 residues. DNA for the CDR3: TGCGCCAGCAGCCCGGGACAGGACTATGGCTACACCTTC. Amino acid sequence: CASSPGQDYGYTF.

The chain is built from TRBV10-1 and TRBJ1-2; 9 bases agree with TRBD1. The germline V gene encodes CDR1 WNHNN and CDR2 SYGVQD (reference sequence). CDR3 length equals 13 residues. V trimming: 6 bases; J trimming: 8 bases; junction bases outside the gene matches: 7. CDR3 nucleotide sequence: TGCGCCAGCAGCTCGGACAGGGGAGGCGGCTACACCTTC. Amino acids: CASSSDRGGGYTF.

A single count supports this clone. This chain links TRBV7-2 with TRBJ1-3; D is perhaps TRBD1 (6 bases). Per germline, CDR1 SGHTA and CDR2 FQGNSA. Trimming removed 6 bases at V and 0 bases at J, with 24 bases between. This CDR3 contains 19 residues. The DNA for the CDR3 is TGTGCCAGCAGTTCTCCACGTGGGGGCGGAGCTATCTCTGGAAACACCATATATTTT. This encodes CASSSPRGGGAISGNTIYF.

This clone was recorded only once. The chain couples TRBV7-9 to TRBJ2-7; the D gene is possibly TRBD1 (5 bases). Germline-derived CDR1 and CDR2 are SEHNR and FQNEAQ (reference sequence). This CDR3 comprises 16 residues. Trimming cost V 1 base and J 0 bases, with 13 bases left between them. CDR3 in amino acids: CASSLGFTGRSYEQYF. CDR3 sequence (DNA): TGTGCCAGCAGCTTAGGGTTTACAGGACGCTCCTACGAGCAGTACTTC.

The chain joins TRBV21-1 to TRBJ2-3; TRBD2, as called in the table, went unchecked against the DNA. TRBV21-1 represents a pseudogene. This CDR3 contains 15 residues. In DNA, the CDR3 is TGTGCCAGCCCCCTCCACCTAGCGGGCTGGGATACGCAGTATTTT. It encodes CASPLHLAGWDTQYF.

In this sample, this clone turned up many times. The chain carries TRBV4-1 and TRBJ1-5; D is unresolved. CDR1 is MGHRA and CDR2 is YSYEKL in the germline V gene. Between the trimmed V and J ends, which lost 1 base and 6 bases, there was a span of 7 bases. There are 13 residues in the CDR3. Here the CDR3 DNA reads TGCGCCAGCAGCCAAGGGGGAGTTCAGCCCCAGCATTTT. Translation: CASSQGGVQPQHF.

This clone is a singleton in its sample. The gene calls are TRBV19 and TRBJ2-2; 10 bases fit TRBD2. Per the germline V gene, CDR1 is LNHDA and CDR2 is SQIVND (reference sequence). This CDR3 contains 16 residues. V dropped 2 bases and J dropped 4; count of bases not matched to a gene: 4. In DNA form, the CDR3 reads TGTGCCAGTAGTATATCACAGCGGGGGGGCACCGGGGAGCTGTTTTTT. This encodes CASSISQRGGTGELFF.

This clone was seen a handful of times. This chain connects TRBV24-1 to TRBJ2-1, with 8 nucleotides matching TRBD2. The V and J ends lost 5 bases and 0 bases, in that order; junction bases with no gene match: 11. The CDR3 sequence is 18 residues long. Germline V lookup: CDR1 KGHDR, CDR2 SFDVKD. The DNA of the CDR3 is TGTGCCACCAGTGGGACTGTTAGGAGCGGGAGCTCCTACAATGAGCAGTTCTTC. This gives the protein CATSGTVRSGSSYNEQFF.

The chain carries TRBV9 and TRBJ1-1; TRBD1 might be the D (6 bases). CDR1 and CDR2 (germline): SGDLS, YYNGEE. The CDR3 spans 16 residues. V was trimmed by 0 bases and J by 1 base, leaving 13 bases between them. The CDR3 nucleotides are TGTGCCAGCAGCGTAGGATCTCAGGGGACGAACACTGAAGCTTTCTTT. It translates to CASSVGSQGTNTEAFF.

The chain combines TRBV12-3 or TRBV12-4 with TRBJ1-2, with D unresolved. CDR3 size: 13 residues. V was trimmed by 3 bases and J by 6 bases, leaving 11 bases between them. In DNA, the CDR3 is TGTGCCAGCAGTTTGAACAGCCCGGATGGCTACACCTTC. This encodes CASSLNSPDGYTF.

V usage is TRBV11-2 and J usage is TRBJ2-7; 11 bases map to TRBD1. The CDR3 runs to 14 residues. Germline values: CDR1 SGHAT, CDR2 FQNNGV. The V gene end was trimmed by 3 bases and the J gene end by 5 bases; junction bases not matched to a gene: 3. The CDR3: CASSFGQGAHEQYF. The DNA of the CDR3 is TGTGCCAGCAGCTTTGGACAGGGGGCACACGAGCAGTACTTC.